Presented here are 3 T cell receptor beta chains from one specimen sequenced in a study of CD8+ T cells in alopecia areata. Following RNA extraction, reverse transcription yielded cDNA that acted as the sequencing template. The method was immunoSEQ multiplex PCR; TCRdb's version includes in-frame clones alone and lacks a portion of them. The repertoire consists of a few hundred thousand clones, with around 66% occurring once and the leading ten covering approximately 1.2%. Treatment: oral pan-JAK inhibitor, 5-10 mg twice daily. The sequenced sample was CD4+ T cells sorted from blood, obtained between weeks 43 and 45, from a patient treated with tofacitinib. All receptors come from a human donor with alopecia areata.

V usage is TRBV29-1 and J usage is TRBJ2-1; 11 bases are shared with TRBD2. The junction had 4 bases not matched to a gene; V was cut back by 2 bases and J by 4 bases. Germline-derived CDR1 and CDR2 are SQVTM and ANQGSEA. CDR3 size: 15 residues. The CDR3 DNA is TGCAGCGTTGAAAAGGGACTAGCGGTTTACAATGAGCAGTTCTTC. Its protein product is CSVEKGLAVYNEQFF.

This chain connects TRBV29-1 to TRBJ1-1; D unclear. This CDR3 has 13 amino acids. The germline CDR1 and CDR2 sequences are SQVTM and ANQGSEA. The germline V and J ends were trimmed by 6 bases and 6 bases, with 17 bases remaining between them. CDR3: CSVSLKVGAEAFF. In nucleotides, the CDR3 is TGCAGCGTCTCCCTTAAGGTCGGCGCTGAAGCTTTCTTT.

The chain uses TRBV2 and TRBJ2-3; D unclear. CDR1 SNHLY and CDR2 FYNNEI come from the germline V gene. Trimming took 8 bases from V and 1 from J, leaving 16 bases between them. The CDR3 sequence is 15 residues long. The CDR3 is CASRAGPIGTDTQYF. The CDR3 DNA sequence: TGTGCCAGCCGTGCCGGGCCCATCGGCACAGATACGCAGTATTTT.